These 29 T cell receptor beta chains were all obtained from the same sample, sequenced in a study of shared clonotypes between healthy human individuals. Naive CD8 cells were CD45RO-negative, positively selected for CCR7, excluding terminally differentiated effector memory CD45RA+ cells. The assay was immunoSEQ multiplex PCR, and TCRdb's table has in-frame clones only and misses some. Found here are fewer than 800,000 clones, roughly nine tenths of them singletons; the top ten hold more than 20%. Sequencing was carried out using naive CD8+ T cells sorted from blood. The receptor set was obtained from a man between 25 and 39 years old in good health.

V usage is TRBV7-9 and J usage is TRBJ2-5; maybe TRBD2 (5 bases). Looked up from germline, CDR1 is SEHNR and CDR2 is FQNEAQ (reference sequence). The V end was cut by 0 bases, the J end by 3 bases, with 11 bases between. This CDR3 has 15 residues. CDR3 region: CASSLARSGKETQYF. Here the CDR3 DNA reads TGTGCCAGCAGCTTAGCTAGGTCGGGGAAAGAGACCCAGTACTTC.

This chain uses TRBV5-1 with TRBJ2-2; TRBD2 matches at 8 bases. CDR3 length equals 15 residues. The V gene's germline CDR1 is SGHRS and CDR2 YFSETQ. V trimming: 7 bases; J trimming: 3 bases; junction bases outside the gene matches: 8. CDR3 in amino acids: CASAPGLEDTGELFF. Written as DNA, the CDR3 is TGCGCCAGCGCCCCGGGACTAGAGGACACCGGGGAGCTGTTTTTT.

The chain is built from TRBV4-3 and TRBJ1-3; 12 nucleotides match TRBD1. Germline assignment: CDR1 LGHNA and CDR2 YSLEER. Trimming at V came to 1 base and at J to 8 bases, leaving 9 bases not matched to a gene. This CDR3 spans 17 amino acids. In nucleotides, the CDR3 is TGCGCCAGCAGCCAAGGACCGGGACAGGGGGCTGAGTACACCATATATTTT. Its protein product is CASSQGPGQGAEYTIYF.

This chain connects TRBV13 to TRBJ2-7; TRBD1 matches at 9 bases. CDR1 PRHDT and CDR2 FYEKMQ come from the germline V gene (reference sequence). V shed 5 bases and J 1 base; nucleotides not matched to a gene: 9. CDR3 length equals 16 residues. The CDR3 reads CASSQYGTGPSYEQYF. In DNA form, the CDR3 reads TGTGCCAGCAGCCAGTATGGGACAGGGCCTTCCTACGAGCAGTACTTC.

The chain carries TRBV29-1 and TRBJ2-7, with 9 bases aligning to TRBD1. Germline V gene sequence: CDR1 SQVTM, CDR2 ANQGSEA. The CDR3 loop spans 13 amino acids. With 6 bases clipped from V and 3 bases from J, the junction kept 6 bases outside the gene matches. In nucleotides, the CDR3 is TGCAGCGTCCCGGGACAGGGATTCTACGAGCAGTACTTC. Translation: CSVPGQGFYEQYF.

V and J are TRBV11-3 and TRBJ2-3; the D is unclear. CDR1 is SGHNT, CDR2 YENEEA, per germline. The CDR3 length is 18 residues. V lost 5 bases and J 2 bases, leaving 23 bases between the germline ends. The CDR3 sequence is CASSPRRGTDKNTDTQYF. The CDR3 coding sequence is TGTGCCAGCAGCCCTCGGCGCGGAACCGATAAGAACACAGATACGCAGTATTTT.

The rearrangement uses TRBV7-9 and TRBJ2-7; D remains unclear. The germline gives CDR1 SEHNR, CDR2 FQNEAQ (reference sequence). The CDR3 sequence is 15 residues long. The germline V and J ends were trimmed by 5 bases and 0 bases, with 14 bases remaining between them. The CDR3 DNA sequence: TGTGCCAGCAGCCTAGAGGTAAAGGGCTCCTACGAGCAGTACTTC. It specifies CASSLEVKGSYEQYF.

The chain couples TRBV29-1 to TRBJ1-1; D is unclear. The germline gives CDR1 SQVTM, CDR2 ANQGSEA. The CDR3 runs 14 residues. Trimming shortened V by 3 bases and J by 1 base, and 12 bases separated the two germline ends. CDR3 DNA sequence: TGCAGCGTTGATCTGTGGGCGGAGAACACTGAAGCTTTCTTT. Its protein is CSVDLWAENTEAFF.

This chain joins TRBV9 and TRBJ2-7; perhaps TRBD2 as D (6 bases). CDR1 SGDLS and CDR2 YYNGEE come from the germline V gene. The CDR3 length is 14 residues. Trimming pared 3 bases from V and 1 base from J, leaving 11 bases between. The CDR3 DNA follows: TGTGCCAGCAGCGCGGCGGGACCTTCCTACGAGCAGTACTTC. Protein sequence: CASSAAGPSYEQYF.

A single count supports this clone. V gene TRBV29-1 combines with J gene TRBJ2-7; 9 bases agree with TRBD1. Germline CDR1 SQVTM, CDR2 ANQGSEA. This CDR3 contains 15 residues. V shed 6 bases, J shed 4 bases, and the junction held 13 bases outside the gene matches. The DNA for the CDR3 is TGCAGCGTCGCAAGCGGACAGGGGCAATTTTACGAGCAGTACTTC. It yields the protein CSVASGQGQFYEQYF.

This clone was detected once. The CDR3 is CASSGRDRVRSPLHF. For the CDR3, the DNA is TGTGCCAGCAGCGGGAGGGACAGGGTTCGATCACCCCTCCACTTT. This chain links TRBV7-9 with TRBJ1-6; TRBD1 matches 9 bases. In germline, CDR1 is SEHNR, CDR2 FQNEAQ (reference sequence). This CDR3 region has 15 residues. Trimming cost V 5 bases and J 10 bases; bases outside gene matches: 9.

This rearrangement joins TRBV9 to TRBJ2-3, with 10 bases that match TRBD1. The germline gives CDR1 SGDLS, CDR2 YYNGEE. The CDR3 spans 16 residues. The V gene end was trimmed by 1 base and the J gene end by 4 bases; junction bases not matched to a gene: 6. The CDR3 is CASSVSGTGVADTQYF. CDR3 nucleotide sequence: TGTGCCAGCAGCGTATCTGGGACAGGGGTCGCAGATACGCAGTATTTT. The full variable domain, in which reference TRBV9 and TRBJ2-3 provide the parts outside the CDR3, is DSGVTQTPKHLITATGQRVTLRCSPRSGDLSVYWYQQSLDQGLQFLIQYYNGEERAKGNILERFSAQQFPDLHSELNLSSLELGDSALYFCASSVSGTGVADTQYFGPGTRLTVL.

This chain connects TRBV9 to TRBJ2-3; no reliable D call. The CDR3 is made up of 17 amino acids. The V end lost 2 bases, the J end lost 4 bases, and 20 bases lay between the germline ends. CDR1 is SGDLS and CDR2 is YYNGEE in the germline V gene. CDR3 bases: TGTGCCAGCAGCGTTGGGGTTTCCGGACCCAAAGCAGATACGCAGTATTTT. It is translated as CASSVGVSGPKADTQYF. Together with reference TRBV9 and TRBJ2-3, the CDR3 gives the full variable domain: DSGVTQTPKHLITATGQRVTLRCSPRSGDLSVYWYQQSLDQGLQFLIQYYNGEERAKGNILERFSAQQFPDLHSELNLSSLELGDSALYFCASSVGVSGPKADTQYFGPGTRLTVL.

This clone was detected a few times. The rearrangement links TRBV13 to TRBJ1-2; 7 nucleotides line up with TRBD1. The V gene end was trimmed by 2 bases and the J gene end by 6 bases; junction bases not matched to a gene: 9. The CDR3 totals 15 residues. Germline assignment: CDR1 PRHDT and CDR2 FYEKMQ (reference sequence). The CDR3 DNA is TGTGCCAGCAGCTTACTTTGGGACAGAACTCATGGCTACACCTTC. Translating it yields CASSLLWDRTHGYTF.

The chain recombines TRBV27 with TRBJ2-5; 9 nucleotides align to TRBD2. The CDR3 spans 15 residues. Germline V gene lookup returns CDR1 MNHEY and CDR2 SMNVEV (reference sequence). The V and J ends lost 6 bases and 5 bases, in that order; junction bases with no gene match: 10. CDR3 in amino acids: CASSSQTSGLETQYF. CDR3 nucleotides: TGTGCCAGCAGCTCCCAGACTAGCGGCTTGGAGACCCAGTACTTC.

This chain uses TRBV6-1 with TRBJ2-1; 7 positions agree with TRBD1. The ends lost 1 base at V and 6 bases at J; junction bases unmatched: 12. Germline loops: CDR1 MNHNS, CDR2 SASEGT. The CDR3 runs 17 residues. The CDR3 sequence: CASSEGYGPTGVNEQFF. DNA of the CDR3: TGTGCCAGCAGTGAAGGTTACGGACCAACAGGGGTCAATGAGCAGTTCTTC.

Comment on this clone: This specimen includes other DNA sequences encoding the same CDR3. The chain joins TRBV28 to TRBJ2-7; TRBD1 aligns across 9 bases. CDR3 size: 15 residues. Germline values: CDR1 MDHEN, CDR2 SYDVKM. V gave up 2 bases and J gave up 3 bases; unmatched junction bases: 5. The CDR3 nucleotides are TGTGCCAGCAGTTTACCGGGGACAGGGTTCTACGAGCAGTACTTC. Its translation: CASSLPGTGFYEQYF. Full variable domain (remainder filled in from reference TRBV28 and TRBJ2-7): DVKVTQSSRYLVKRTGEKVFLECVQDMDHENMFWYRQDPGLGLRLIYFSYDVKMKEKGDIPEGYSVSREKKERFSLILESASTNQTSMYLCASSLPGTGFYEQYFGPGTRLTVT.

This rearrangement joins TRBV7-9 to TRBJ2-2; 7 positions agree with TRBD1. This CDR3 contains 14 residues. Germline V lookup: CDR1 SEHNR, CDR2 FQNEAQ (reference sequence). The V gene end was trimmed by 8 bases and the J gene end by 1 base; junction bases not matched to a gene: 4. The CDR3 DNA follows: TGTGCCAGCCGGCGGACAGGGAACACCGGGGAGCTGTTTTTT. Translated, it gives CASRRTGNTGELFF.

V and J are TRBV27 and TRBJ2-7; perhaps TRBD1 as D (6 bases). This CDR3 is built from 15 residues. Germline lookup yields CDR1 MNHEY and CDR2 SMNVEV (reference sequence). Deletions cut 0 bases from V and 3 bases from J, with 12 bases between. The CDR3: CASSLSIQGRYEQYF. The DNA of the CDR3 is TGTGCCAGCAGTTTATCGATCCAGGGGCGCTACGAGCAGTACTTC.

The chain recombines TRBV19 with TRBJ2-2; TRBD1 is a possible D gene (6 bases). The germline V gene encodes CDR1 LNHDA and CDR2 SQIVND (reference sequence). The CDR3 has 13 residues. The ends were cut back, 6 bases at V and 6 bases at J, with 11 bases in the middle. The CDR3 DNA reads TGTGCCAGTAGGGAGACAGGTCCCGGGGAGCTGTTTTTT. Translated, it gives CASRETGPGELFF.

This chain connects TRBV5-5 to TRBJ2-1; 8 bases match TRBD1. The V and J ends lost 4 bases and 5 bases, in that order; junction bases with no gene match: 5. Germline V lookup: CDR1 SGHKS, CDR2 YYEKEE (reference sequence). This CDR3 comprises 14 residues. The CDR3 here is CASSIQTGDNEQFF. As DNA, the CDR3 is TGTGCCAGCAGCATCCAGACAGGGGACAATGAGCAGTTCTTC.

CDR3 sequence reads: CASSGYAGTNEKLFF. The CDR3 coding sequence is TGTGCCAGCAGCGGGTATGCCGGAACTAATGAAAAACTGTTTTTT. The genes are TRBV9 and TRBJ1-4, with D unclear. The CDR3 covers 15 residues. Looked up from germline, CDR1 is SGDLS and CDR2 is YYNGEE. The ends were cut back, 3 bases at V and 1 base at J, with 10 bases in the middle.

This chain joins TRBV28 and TRBJ1-2; no reliable D call. CDR1 and CDR2 (germline): MDHEN, SYDVKM. CDR3 length: 12 amino acids. This chain's CDR3 is CAFGRANYGYTF. CDR3 DNA: TGTGCATTCGGTCGAGCTAACTATGGCTACACCTTC.

This clone came up a few times. At the DNA level, this CDR3 is encoded by other sequences in the same sample as well. The CDR3 DNA reads as TGTGCCAGCAGCGGAGAGACCCAGTACTTC. It translates to CASSGETQYF. The gene calls are TRBV9 and TRBJ2-5; unclear D gene. This CDR3 spans 10 amino acids. Trimming shortened V by 3 bases and J by 4 bases, and 1 base separated the two germline ends. Germline values: CDR1 SGDLS, CDR2 YYNGEE.

This clone was detected only once. V gene TRBV28 combines with J gene TRBJ2-3; 11 nucleotides line up with TRBD1. The CDR3 is 19 residues long. The germline V gene has CDR1 MDHEN and CDR2 SYDVKM. V trimming: 4 bases; J trimming: 4 bases; junction bases outside the gene matches: 16. This CDR3 is CASSSPLKPGQGDPDTQYF. The CDR3 DNA reads as TGTGCCAGCAGTTCTCCACTCAAACCGGGACAGGGGGATCCAGATACGCAGTATTTT.

A word on this clone: Other DNA sequences in the same sample also yield this CDR3. The gene calls are TRBV5-1 and TRBJ2-7, with D maybe TRBD1 (6 bases). Trimming left V 5 bases short and J 0 bases short, with 12 bases between. The CDR3 has 14 amino acids. CDR1 is SGHRS and CDR2 is YFSETQ in the germline V gene. The CDR3 protein is CASSLVGGSYEQYF. The CDR3 nucleotides are TGCGCCAGCAGTCTGGTAGGGGGCTCCTACGAGCAGTACTTC.

This clone was found once. This sequence joins TRBV15 and TRBJ2-5; the D gene is possibly TRBD2 (6 bases). Trimming took 5 bases from V and 5 from J, leaving 18 bases between them. This CDR3 is 15 amino acids long. CDR1 LNHNV and CDR2 YYDKDF come from the germline V gene (reference sequence). The chain's CDR3 is CATSSVGGAAETQYF. CDR3 sequence (DNA): TGTGCCACCAGCTCAGTTGGCGGGGCCGCGGAGACCCAGTACTTC.

As regards this clone: The identical CDR3 is also encoded by other nucleotide sequences in the sample. J is TRBJ2-1 and V is TRBV5-1; no definite D call. This CDR3 region has 11 residues. V was pared by 1 base and J by 7 bases, with 3 bases between. The germline V gene encodes CDR1 SGHRS and CDR2 YFSETQ. CDR3 sequence (DNA): TGCGCCAGCAGCTTGTCGAATGAGCAGTTCTTC. Protein: CASSLSNEQFF.

The chain is built from TRBV11-2 and TRBJ2-3; 8 nucleotides align to TRBD1. The germline gives CDR1 SGHAT, CDR2 FQNNGV. This CDR3 has 16 residues. J was trimmed by 3 bases and V by 5 bases; bases with no gene match: 10. The chain's CDR3 is CASSPNRGIGTDTQYF. The DNA for the CDR3 is TGTGCCAGCAGCCCGAACAGGGGGATTGGAACAGATACGCAGTATTTT. The variable domain in full, completed from reference TRBV11-2 and TRBJ2-3, reads EAGVAQSPRYKIIEKRQSVAFWCNPISGHATLYWYQQILGQGPKLLIQFQNNGVVDDSQLPKDRFSAERLKGVDSTLKIQPAKLEDSAVYLCASSPNRGIGTDTQYFGPGTRLTVL.